The 14 T cell receptor beta chains below all came from one sample that was sequenced in a study of CD8 T cells in ankylosing spondylitis (dated by TCRdb to about 2017). Beyond this particular receptor, the publication reports: A TCR beta motif of eight highly homologous amino acid variants appeared characteristic of blood from ankylosing spondylitis patients.

The library was generated by 5' RACE. These reads were obtained on an Illumina HiSeq 2500. The public reads were reprocessed in TCRdb via fastp at Q25 and MiXCR, keeping in-frame beta chains. Rows are unified per CDR3 protein, each entry keeping the most common DNA and genes. This sample holds 700,000 to 1,000,000 distinct CDR3 sequences; about 12% were observed only once. The top ten clonotypes cover just over 0.5% of the sample. Their antigen targets remain unknown. What was sequenced was blood, either unsorted or a sorted T cell fraction (not recorded which). All receptors derive from a male donor with ankylosing spondylitis.

The rearrangement links TRBV4-2 to TRBJ2-3; 13 bases fit TRBD2. Trimming took 3 bases from V and 7 from J; bases not matched to a gene: 10. Per germline, CDR1 LGHNA and CDR2 YNFKEQ. The CDR3 length is 17 residues. The CDR3 sequence is CASSQKGTSGERNTQYF. DNA for the CDR3: TGTGCCAGCAGCCAGAAGGGGACTAGCGGGGAAAGGAATACGCAGTATTTT.

In this sample, this clonotype turned up many times. The chain employs TRBV12-3 or TRBV12-4 and TRBJ1-1; the match to TRBD1 covers 7 bases. J was trimmed by 5 bases and V by 9 bases; bases with no gene match: 15. The CDR3 has 15 amino acids. The CDR3 nucleotides read TGTGCCAGTTCCCCTCGACAGGGTCTGGATACTGAAGCTTTCTTT. Encoded protein: CASSPRQGLDTEAFF.

V and J are TRBV6-1 and TRBJ1-5; unclear D gene. V was shortened by 6 bases and J by 1 base, with 16 bases between the two germline ends. CDR3 length equals 16 residues. The germline CDR1 and CDR2 sequences are MNHNS and SASEGT. The CDR3 is CASRMQASGSNQPQHF. CDR3 nucleotides: TGTGCCAGCAGAATGCAGGCCAGCGGCAGCAATCAGCCCCAGCATTTT.

The V gene is TRBV24-1, the J gene TRBJ1-5; 7 bases fit TRBD1. This CDR3 has 17 amino acids. V lost 0 bases to trimming and J lost 4 bases; unmatched junction nucleotides: 8. Per the germline V gene, CDR1 is KGHDR and CDR2 is SFDVKD. The CDR3 coding sequence is TGTGCCACCAGTGATTTGATGCGGGCGACAGGGAATCAGCCCCAGCATTTT. It is translated as CATSDLMRATGNQPQHF.

V is TRBV5-1 and J is TRBJ1-1; D is unclear. Trimming shortened V by 4 bases and J by 0 bases, and 13 bases separated the two germline ends. The CDR3 is 15 amino acids. The germline V gene has CDR1 SGHRS and CDR2 YFSETQ. The CDR3 loop reads CASSPGSGVNTEAFF. The CDR3 nucleotides are TGCGCCAGCAGCCCGGGAAGCGGGGTGAACACTGAAGCTTTCTTT.

This clonotype was recorded at least ten times. CDR3: CASRRDRSNYGYTF. The DNA of the CDR3 is TGCGCCAGCAGACGGGACAGGTCTAACTATGGCTACACCTTC. The chain is built from TRBV5-1 and TRBJ1-2; 8 bases align to TRBD1. Per the germline V gene, CDR1 is SGHRS and CDR2 is YFSETQ. CDR3 length: 14 residues. The V gene end was trimmed by 5 bases and the J gene end by 0 bases; junction bases not matched to a gene: 3.

This chain uses TRBV20-1 with TRBJ2-7, with D maybe TRBD1 (6 bases). CDR1 and CDR2 (germline): DFQATT, SNEGSKA (reference sequence). V was pared by 4 bases and J by 3 bases, with 13 bases between. CDR3 length: 13 residues. The CDR3, as DNA: TGCAGTGCTACAAACAGGGACCGCTACGAGCAGTACTTC. Protein: CSATNRDRYEQYF.

Points on this clonotype: One end of the junction varies from germline; a read error may be responsible. The gene calls are TRBV28 and TRBJ1-1; D is possibly TRBD1 (5 bases). The CDR3 runs 15 residues. The germline gives CDR1 MDHEN, CDR2 SYDVKM. The DNA of the CDR3 is TGTGCCAGCAGTTCCATTGGGACGGCGAACACTGACGCTTTCTTT. It yields the protein CASSSIGTANTDAFF.

A few counts support this clonotype. V and J are TRBV5-5 and TRBJ2-1; 15 bases align to TRBD2. The germline CDR1 and CDR2 sequences are SGHKS and YYEKEE (reference sequence). Trimming took 4 bases from V and 7 from J; bases not matched to a gene: 6. The CDR3 is made up of 16 amino acids. The CDR3 DNA sequence: TGTGCCAGCAGCCGGCCAGGGACTAGCGGGAGGAATGAGCAGTTCTTC. Its protein is CASSRPGTSGRNEQFF.

This clonotype showed up just a few times. The chain employs TRBV10-3 and TRBJ1-2, with a weak D call TRBD1 (6 bases). The ends were cut back, 3 bases at V and 5 bases at J, with 22 bases in the middle. Germline values: CDR1 ENHRY, CDR2 SYGVKD. The CDR3 length is 17 residues. Written as DNA, the CDR3 is TGTGCCATCAGTGACCAGTGGGGGCAGGCCGGTGCATATGGCTACACCTTC. Translation: CAISDQWGQAGAYGYTF.

The CDR3: CASGTSFTDTQYF. DNA for the CDR3: TGTGCCAGCGGGACTTCTTTCACAGATACGCAGTATTTT. The chain couples TRBV7-3 to TRBJ2-3, with D possibly matching TRBD2 (6 bases). V shed 8 bases and J shed 2 bases, with 11 bases lying between them. This CDR3 region has 13 residues. In germline, CDR1 is SGHTA, CDR2 FQGTGA.

This clonotype was counted only a few times. The rearrangement links TRBV20-1 to TRBJ2-5, with a possible D match to TRBD2 (6 bases). CDR3 length: 14 amino acids. Germline CDR1 and CDR2: DFQATT and SNEGSKA (reference sequence). Trimming removed 6 bases at V and 1 base at J, with 15 bases between. Here the CDR3 DNA reads TGCAGTGCCAACCGGGACTTCGCCCAAGAGACCCAGTACTTC. It is translated as CSANRDFAQETQYF.

CDR3 nucleotides: TGTGCCTGGGGGACAGCTAGCAATCAGCCCCAGCATTTT. This codes for CAWGTASNQPQHF. The chain combines TRBV30 with TRBJ1-5, with TRBD1 identical over 7 bases. Per the germline V gene, CDR1 is GTSNPN and CDR2 is SVGIG (reference sequence). This CDR3 region has 13 residues. The J segment lost 0 bases and the V segment lost 5 bases, leaving 1 base of the junction unmatched.

There are a few counts of this clonotype. The genes are TRBV5-1 and TRBJ2-3, with 12 positions matching TRBD2. CDR3 length: 17 residues. Trimming removed 4 bases from V and 6 bases from J; junction bases left unmatched: 12. Per germline, CDR1 SGHRS and CDR2 YFSETQ. CDR3 loop: CASSTGLAGPLYDTQYF. DNA of the CDR3: TGCGCCAGCAGCACAGGACTAGCGGGACCCCTCTACGATACGCAGTATTTT. Looking up the rest from reference TRBV5-1 and TRBJ2-3 gives the full variable domain: KAGVTQTPRYLIKTRGQQVTLSCSPISGHRSVSWYQQTPGQGLQFLFEYFSETQRNKGNFPGRFSGRQFSNSRSEMNVSTLELGDSALYLCASSTGLAGPLYDTQYFGPGTRLTVL.